This TCR beta chain was recovered during a study of blood T cell repertoires in COVID-19. Study details: Collection of acute and convalescent COVID-19 samples took place in the United States, Italy and Spain. Sample material is recorded as cDNA or gDNA derived from T cells, B-cell-depleted T cells, or PBMCs.

Germline loops: CDR1 LGHDT, CDR2 YNNKEL (reference sequence). V was pared by 2 bases and J by 5 bases, with 8 bases of the junction left unmatched. CDR3 length: 16 residues. Under the authors' procedure: Nucleated cell number was recorded as an estimate derived from reference gene primer amplification. Profiled with immunoSEQ multiplex PCR; TCRdb holds only in-frame clones, not every one. The V and J calls and the clone size are those of that table, but D and trimming were determined from the DNA. The sample shows 300,000 to 350,000 clones, around 90% of them seen only once. This clonotype was obtained from a young woman who had recovered from COVID-19. The genes are TRBV3-1 (or the pseudogene TRBV3-2) and TRBJ2-5; 10 bases fit TRBD2. The sequencing sample was made of peripheral blood. CDR3 sequence: CASSQPSGSNRETQYF. Here the CDR3 DNA reads TGTGCCAGCAGCCAACCTAGCGGGAGTAACCGGGAGACCCAGTACTTC.